The subject of this entry is one T cell receptor beta chain. Its matching antigen is unknown. The authors used Ficoll-Paque density gradient centrifugation to separate PBMCs. The input was around 10 ml of fresh peripheral blood. This record belongs to a study of Graves' ophthalmopathy and Graves' hyperthyroidism. Study-wide results and limits: Blood repertoires reportedly contained most expanded thyroid clonotypes above 0.001 frequency.

Losses at the gene ends were 4 bases for V and 11 bases for J; bases not matched to a gene: 8. CDR3 size: 13 residues. RNA served as the template for amplifying TCR beta CDR3 regions. HTBI primers were used in a first-round RT-PCR, which preceded a second-round multiplex PCR. TCRdb processed the multiplex PCR reads anew with MiXCR; each CDR3 protein has one entry. There are about 180,000 distinct CDR3 sequences in the sample; roughly two fifths occur only once, and around 5.8% lies in the top ten. The clonotype originates from a woman between 40 and 50 years old with Graves' ophthalmopathy. This rearrangement joins TRBV12-3 or TRBV12-4 to TRBJ1-1; 9 positions match TRBD1. Sequenced material: peripheral blood. CDR3 region: CASSSYRGRNAFF. Here the CDR3 DNA reads TGTGCCAGCAGTTCCTACAGGGGGCGGAATGCTTTCTTT.